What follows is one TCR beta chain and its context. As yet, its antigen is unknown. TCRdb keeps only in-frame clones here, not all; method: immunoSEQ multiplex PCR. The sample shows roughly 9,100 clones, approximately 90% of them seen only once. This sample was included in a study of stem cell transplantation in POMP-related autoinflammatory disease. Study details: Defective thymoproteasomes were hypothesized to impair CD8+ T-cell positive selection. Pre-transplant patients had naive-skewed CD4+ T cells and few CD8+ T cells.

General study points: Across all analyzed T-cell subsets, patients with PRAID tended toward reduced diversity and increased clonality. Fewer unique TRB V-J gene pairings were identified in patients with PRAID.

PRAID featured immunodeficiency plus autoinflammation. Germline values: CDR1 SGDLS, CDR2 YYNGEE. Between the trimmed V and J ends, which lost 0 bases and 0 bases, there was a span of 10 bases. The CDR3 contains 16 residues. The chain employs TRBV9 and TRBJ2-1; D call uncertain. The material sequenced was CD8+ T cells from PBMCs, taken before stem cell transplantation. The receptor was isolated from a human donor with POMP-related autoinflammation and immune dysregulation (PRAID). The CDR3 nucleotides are TGTGCCAGCAGCGTAGAGCCCGGTGGCTCCTACAATGAGCAGTTCTTC. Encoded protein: CASSVEPGGSYNEQFF.